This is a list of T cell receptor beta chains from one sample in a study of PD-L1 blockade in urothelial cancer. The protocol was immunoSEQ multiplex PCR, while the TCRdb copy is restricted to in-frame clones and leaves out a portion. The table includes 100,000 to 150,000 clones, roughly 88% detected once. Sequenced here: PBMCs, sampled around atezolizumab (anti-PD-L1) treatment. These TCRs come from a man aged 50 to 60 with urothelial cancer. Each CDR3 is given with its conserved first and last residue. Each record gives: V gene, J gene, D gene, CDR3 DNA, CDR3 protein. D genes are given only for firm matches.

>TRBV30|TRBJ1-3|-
TGTGCCTGGGGAGTACTCTCTGGAAACACCATATATTTT
CAWGVLSGNTIYF
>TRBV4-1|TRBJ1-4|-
TGCGCCAGCAGCCAAGTTGTTTTTGGCGGGGCTGGTAATGAAAAACTGTTTTTT
CASSQVVFGGAGNEKLFF
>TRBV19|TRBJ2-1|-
TGTGCCAGTAGCTTGCTGGAAACAGGGACGAGTGAGCAGTTCTTC
CASSLLETGTSEQFF
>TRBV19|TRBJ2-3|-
TGTGCCAGTAGGACAGGACGTACCACAGATACGCAGTATTTT
CASRTGRTTDTQYF
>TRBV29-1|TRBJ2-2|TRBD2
TGCAGCGCGCCGCGTTACGGGACTAGCACCGGGGAGCTGTTTTTT
CSAPRYGTSTGELFF
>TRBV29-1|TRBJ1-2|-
TGCAGCGTTGCCGTTACAGGGATCTATGGCTACACCTTC
CSVAVTGIYGYTF
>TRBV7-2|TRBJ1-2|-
TGTGCCAGCAGCTTAGTAGCGGGGGCCCTCTCCTTC
CASSLVAGALSF
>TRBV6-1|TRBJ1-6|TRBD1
TGTGCCAGCAGCCGGACAGGGGGGCAGAATTCACCCCTCCACTTT
CASSRTGGQNSPLHF
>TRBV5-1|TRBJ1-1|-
TGCGCCAGCAGCTTGGTAGCGTCGAGGAACACTGAAGCTTTCTTT
CASSLVASRNTEAFF
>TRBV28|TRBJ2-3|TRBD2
TGTGCCAGCAGTTCGGGAGGGGTAGATACGCAGTATTTT
CASSSGGVDTQYF